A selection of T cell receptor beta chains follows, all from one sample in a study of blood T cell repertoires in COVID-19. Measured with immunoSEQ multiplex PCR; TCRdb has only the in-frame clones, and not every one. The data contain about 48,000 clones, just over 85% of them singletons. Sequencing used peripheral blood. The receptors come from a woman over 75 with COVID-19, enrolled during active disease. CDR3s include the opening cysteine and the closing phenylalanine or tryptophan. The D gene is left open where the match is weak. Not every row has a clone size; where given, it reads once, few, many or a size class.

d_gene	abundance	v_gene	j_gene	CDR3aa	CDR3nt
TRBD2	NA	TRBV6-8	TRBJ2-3	CASTYPGGVGIDTQYF	TGTGCCAGCACCTACCCCGGGGGGGTTGGAATAGATACGCAGTATTTT
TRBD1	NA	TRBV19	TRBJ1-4	CASSHTRDRANEKLFF	TGTGCCAGTAGTCACACCCGGGACAGGGCTAATGAAAAACTGTTTTTT
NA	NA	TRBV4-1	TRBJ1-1	CASSQTGNTEAFF	TGCGCCAGCAGCCAAACAGGGAACACTGAAGCTTTCTTT
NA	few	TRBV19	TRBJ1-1	CASSIALTEAFF	TGTGCCAGTAGTATAGCCCTTACTGAAGCTTTCTTT
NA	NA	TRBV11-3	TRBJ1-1	CASSFDSNTEAFF	TGTGCCAGCAGCTTCGACAGCAACACTGAAGCTTTCTTT
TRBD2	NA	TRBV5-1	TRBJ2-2	CASTGSGASGELFF	TGCGCCAGCACCGGTAGCGGGGCCAGCGGGGAGCTGTTTTTT
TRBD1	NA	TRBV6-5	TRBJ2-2	CASRDRVRSGELFF	TGTGCCAGCAGGGACAGGGTTCGATCGGGGGAGCTGTTTTTT
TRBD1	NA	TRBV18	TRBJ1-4	CASSPPGTANEKLFF	TGTGCCAGCTCACCACCCGGGACAGCTAATGAAAAACTGTTTTTT
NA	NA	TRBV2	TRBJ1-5	CASSERPDSSDQPQHF	TGTGCCAGCAGTGAAAGGCCGGACAGTTCGGATCAGCCCCAGCATTTT
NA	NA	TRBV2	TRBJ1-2	CASSEAIMTIGYTF	TGTGCCAGCAGTGAAGCGATAATGACAATTGGCTACACCTTC
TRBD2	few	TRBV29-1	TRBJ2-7	CSVNPSGINYEQYF	TGCAGCGTAAATCCTAGCGGGATCAACTACGAGCAGTACTTC
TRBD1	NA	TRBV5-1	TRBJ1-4	CASSWTGDNEKLFF	TGCGCCAGCAGCTGGACAGGTGATAATGAAAAACTGTTTTTT
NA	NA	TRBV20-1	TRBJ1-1	CSASPNRRTNTEAFF	TGCAGTGCTAGTCCCAACCGGAGGACTAACACTGAAGCTTTCTTT
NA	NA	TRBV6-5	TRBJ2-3	CASSYSGDTDTQYF	TGTGCCAGCAGTTACTCCGGAGACACAGATACGCAGTATTTT
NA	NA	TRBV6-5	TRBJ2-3	CASSYSDRLTVYF	TGTGCCAGCAGTTACTCTGACAGACTCACAGTGTATTTT
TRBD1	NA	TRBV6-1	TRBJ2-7	CASSEPGQASYEQYF	TGTGCCAGCAGTGAACCGGGACAGGCCTCCTACGAGCAGTACTTC
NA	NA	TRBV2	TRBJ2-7	CASSRELVSYEQYF	TGTGCCAGCAGCCGGGAGTTGGTCTCCTACGAGCAGTACTTC
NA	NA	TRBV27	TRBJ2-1	CASSLGGGGYSYNEQFF	TGTGCCAGCAGTTTAGGGGGCGGGGGTTACTCCTACAATGAGCAGTTCTTC
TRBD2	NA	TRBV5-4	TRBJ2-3	CASSFRLASTDTQYF	TGTGCCAGCAGCTTTCGACTAGCGAGCACAGATACGCAGTATTTT
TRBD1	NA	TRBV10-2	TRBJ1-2	CASSGTGDYGYTF	TGCGCCAGCAGCGGGACAGGGGACTATGGCTACACCTTC
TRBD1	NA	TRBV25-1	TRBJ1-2	CASSVTGTGAYGYTF	TGTGCCAGCAGTGTCACCGGGACAGGGGCTTATGGCTACACCTTC
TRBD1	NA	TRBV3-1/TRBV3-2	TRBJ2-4	CASSHRTGTFRNIQYF	TGTGCCAGCAGCCATAGGACAGGAACCTTCCGGAACATTCAGTACTTC
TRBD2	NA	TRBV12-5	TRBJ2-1	CASGHGDYPYNEQFF	TGTGCTAGTGGCCATGGGGACTATCCCTACAATGAGCAGTTCTTC
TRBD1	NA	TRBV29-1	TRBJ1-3	CSVFTGGSGNTIYF	TGCAGCGTTTTTACAGGGGGATCTGGAAACACCATATATTTT
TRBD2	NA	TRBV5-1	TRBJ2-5	CASSLGLADPGETQYF	TGCGCCAGCAGCTTGGGGCTAGCGGACCCAGGGGAGACCCAGTACTTC
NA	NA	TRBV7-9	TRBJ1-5	CASSLSQVLTVGNQPQHF	TGTGCCAGCAGCTTAAGTCAGGTGCTCACGGTTGGCAATCAGCCCCAGCATTTT
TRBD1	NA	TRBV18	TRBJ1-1	CASFYARGYGNTEAFF	TGTGCCAGCTTTTACGCCAGGGGGTATGGAAACACTGAAGCTTTCTTT
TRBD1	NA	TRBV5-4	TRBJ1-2	CASSLGRQGGNGYTF	TGTGCCAGCAGCTTGGGACGACAGGGGGGGAATGGCTACACCTTC